A selection of T cell receptor beta chains follows, all from one sample in a study of T cell changes during pregnancy in multiple sclerosis. The method was immunoSEQ multiplex PCR; TCRdb's version includes in-frame clones alone and lacks a portion of them. The data show tens of thousands of clones, 92% seen once. Sequencing was performed on CD4+ T cells from peripheral blood mononuclear cells, taken after pregnancy. The receptors derive from a female donor with multiple sclerosis, enrolled in a pregnancy study. Both conserved end residues are part of each CDR3. The order of the fields is clone size, V gene, D gene, J gene, CDR3 protein, CDR3 DNA. D genes are given only for firm matches. Some rows have no size entry. The others give once, few or many, or a class for an expanded clone.

>.|TRBV11-2|TRBD2|TRBJ2-3
CASSILAVGTDTQYF
TGTGCCAGCAGCATACTAGCGGTGGGTACAGATACGCAGTATTTT
>.|TRBV29-1|TRBD1|TRBJ2-7
CSVSGQGGYEQYF
TGCAGCGTTTCCGGACAGGGGGGATACGAGCAGTACTTC
>once|TRBV5-5|.|TRBJ1-6
CASSIDRNSPLHF
TGTGCCAGCAGCATCGACAGAAATTCACCCCTCCACTTT
>.|TRBV10-3|.|TRBJ1-1
CAIRPGGSTEAFF
TGTGCCATCCGTCCCGGGGGTAGCACTGAAGCTTTCTTT
>.|TRBV7-8|TRBD2|TRBJ2-1
CASSLVLAGRGEQFF
TGTGCCAGCAGCTTGGTTCTAGCGGGAAGGGGTGAGCAGTTCTTC
>.|TRBV9|.|TRBJ1-5
CASSRTERHHQPQHF
TGTGCCAGCAGTCGGACAGAGAGACACCATCAGCCCCAGCATTTT
>.|TRBV7-2|.|TRBJ2-3
CASSSGLNRVSDTQYF
TGTGCCAGCAGCTCTGGACTCAACCGGGTCTCCGATACGCAGTATTTT
>.|TRBV5-5|.|TRBJ1-2
CASSTDRQRTNYGYTF
TGTGCCAGCTCAACTGACAGGCAGCGGACTAACTATGGCTACACCTTC
>.|TRBV7-6|TRBD1|TRBJ1-2
CASSPYRGCYGYTF
TGTGCCAGCAGCCCCTACAGGGGATGCTATGGCTACACCTTC
>.|TRBV7-9|.|TRBJ2-6
CASTYSGANVLTF
TGTGCCAGCACTTATTCTGGGGCCAACGTCCTGACTTTC
>.|TRBV6-6|.|TRBJ2-2
CASVGAGNTGELFF
TGTGCCAGCGTCGGCGCAGGCAACACCGGGGAGCTGTTTTTT
>.|TRBV29-1|.|TRBJ1-4
CSVEEDVRGGKLFF
TGCAGCGTTGAAGAAGATGTTCGTGGAGGTAAACTGTTTTTT
>.|TRBV7-9|.|TRBJ2-5
CASSFLRGEETQYF
TGTGCCAGCAGCTTTTTACGGGGTGAAGAGACCCAGTACTTC
>.|TRBV4-2|.|TRBJ1-2
CASSQDQRDGYTF
TGTGCCAGCAGCCAAGATCAGAGGGATGGCTACACCTTC
>once|TRBV6-5|TRBD1|TRBJ2-1
CASSYTNRGSYNEQFF
TGTGCCAGCAGTTACACAAACAGGGGTTCCTACAATGAGCAGTTCTTC